This T cell receptor beta chain was retrieved from a study of Graves' ophthalmopathy and Graves' hyperthyroidism. Researchers took RNA transcripts and amplified TCR beta CDR3 regions from them. The authors performed first-round RT-PCR with HTBI primers and then a second-round multiplex PCR. MiXCR, run by TCRdb on the multiplex PCR reads, gives a single entry per CDR3 protein. The top ten clones hold 3.5% to 4.5% of a sample with around 590,000 distinct CDR3 sequences, 39% of them seen once. The CDR3 length is 12 residues. The V gene's germline CDR1 is SEHNR and CDR2 FQNEAQ (reference sequence). V was clipped by 3 bases and J by 7 bases, with 7 bases between them. In regard to this clonotype: Without the conserved terminal phenylalanine or tryptophan, this CDR3 likely stems from a read error.

Sequencing used peripheral blood or thyroid tissue (not recorded which). The chain employs TRBV7-9 and TRBJ1-5; no clear D. The receptor's source is an adult man with Graves' hyperthyroidism. CDR3 DNA sequence: TGTGCCAGCAGCTTTCTGGGACAGCCCCAGCATCTT. Translating gives CASSFLGQPQHL.